This TCR beta chain was identified in a study of control samples from healthy donors and cancer patients. Assay: immunoSEQ multiplex PCR; the TCRdb copy retains only in-frame clones and omits some. The sample has about 90,000 clones, over 90% seen once. Looked up from germline, CDR1 is LGHDT and CDR2 is YNNKEL (reference sequence). The CDR3 has 17 amino acids. V dropped 0 bases and J dropped 9; count of bases not matched to a gene: 8. This TCR was sampled from a young woman in good health. Input material: blood. The V call is TRBV3-1 (or the pseudogene TRBV3-2), the J call TRBJ1-6; 10 nucleotides align to TRBD1. CDR3 loop: CASSQDSSGQGFSPLHF. CDR3 nucleotides: TGTGCCAGCAGCCAAGATAGTTCGGGACAGGGGTTTTCACCCCTCCACTTT.